A selection of T cell receptor beta chains follows, all from one sample in a study of blood T cell repertoires in COVID-19. Sequenced by immunoSEQ multiplex PCR; TCRdb stores in-frame clones only, minus some. This sample has over 200,000 clones, with about 86% found just once. Sample: PBMCs or T cells enriched from blood (not recorded which). The receptor set was obtained from a woman in her 50s with acute COVID-19. CDR3s include the opening cysteine and the closing phenylalanine or tryptophan. A D gene is named only where the DNA matches it firmly. Part of the rows lack a size; the others show once, few, many or a class for expanded clones.

>TRBV28|NA|TRBJ1-1|NA
TGTGCCAGCAGTACCCTTCCGGGACACTCCACTGAAGCTTTCTTT
CASSTLPGHSTEAFF
>TRBV6-2/TRBV6-3|NA|TRBJ1-6|TRBD1
TGTGCCAGCAGCCCTAACAGGGGAAATTCACCCCTCCACTTT
CASSPNRGNSPLHF
>TRBV29-1|once|TRBJ2-3|TRBD2
TGCAGCGTTGCCCGGCCGGGACTAGCGGGAGAAGATACGCAGTATTTT
CSVARPGLAGEDTQYF
>TRBV15|NA|TRBJ1-1|NA
TGTGCCACCAGCAGAGATTTTTCGGCAGGGCTGAACACTGAAGCTTTCTTT
CATSRDFSAGLNTEAFF
>TRBV5-5|many|TRBJ2-2|TRBD2
TGTGCCAGCAGCTTGTTGACTAGCGGGAGTGGGGAGCTGTTTTTT
CASSLLTSGSGELFF
>TRBV5-5|once|TRBJ2-3|NA
TGTGCCAGCAGCAATAAAACGCATTCAGCAGATACGCAGTATTTT
CASSNKTHSADTQYF
>TRBV5-1|once|TRBJ2-3|TRBD2
TGCGCCAGCAGCTTGGTCCTAGCGGGGGGGAGGGCAGATACGCAGTATTTT
CASSLVLAGGRADTQYF
>TRBV7-9|NA|TRBJ2-1|NA
TGTGCCAGCAGCCCAGGGATACTAGCCGGGGCCAATGAGCAGTTCTTC
CASSPGILAGANEQFF
>TRBV19|once|TRBJ2-1|TRBD2
TGTGCCAGTAGTATATTCATGGGTCTAGCGGGAGCTTACAATGAGCAGTTCTTC
CASSIFMGLAGAYNEQFF
>TRBV7-8|NA|TRBJ1-5|NA
TGTGCCAGCAGCTTAGCGATCCAGGGAAGTCAGCCCCAGCATTTT
CASSLAIQGSQPQHF
>TRBV19|few|TRBJ1-2|TRBD1
TGTGCCACTGGAACAGGGGGCGGCTATGGCTACACCTTC
CATGTGGGYGYTF
>TRBV19|NA|TRBJ1-2|NA
TGTGCCAGTAGTATAGTACCGAGATCTCGCGGCTACACCTTC
CASSIVPRSRGYTF
>TRBV3-1/TRBV3-2|NA|TRBJ1-4|NA
TGTGCCAGCAGCGTCAAGGGGAGGGTTGAAAAACTGTTTTTT
CASSVKGRVEKLFF
>TRBV7-2|NA|TRBJ1-1|NA
TGTGCCAGCAGCTTGGGACTGAAGAACACTGAAGCTTTCTTT
CASSLGLKNTEAFF
>TRBV6-5|NA|TRBJ2-7|TRBD2
TGTGCCAGCAGCCAGACTAGCGGGAGTGTCAACGAGCAGTACTTC
CASSQTSGSVNEQYF
>TRBV18|NA|TRBJ1-3|NA
TGTGCCAGCTCACAATTGCCCCTATCCCGAACAGGAAAGAGAAACACCATATATTTT
CASSQLPLSRTGKRNTIYF
>TRBV28|few|TRBJ2-1|TRBD2
TGTGCCAGCAGAGGGACTAGCGGGCTTAATGAGCAGTTCTTC
CASRGTSGLNEQFF
>TRBV6-5|NA|TRBJ1-4|TRBD1
TGTGCCAGCAGTTACTCGACAGGGGATGGTGAAAAACTGTTTTTT
CASSYSTGDGEKLFF
>TRBV10-1|few|TRBJ1-6|TRBD1
TGCGCCAGCAGCTTCCTAAAGACAGGGTCAAATTCACCCCTCCACTTT
CASSFLKTGSNSPLHF
>TRBV7-2|NA|TRBJ1-4|NA
TGTGCCAGCAGTTCGCTTGGTGCGGCAAATGAAAAACTGTTTTTT
CASSSLGAANEKLFF
>TRBV6-5|NA|TRBJ2-2|NA
TGTGCCAGCAGTCCTGACAGGATCCGGGCCGGGGAGCTGTTTTTT
CASSPDRIRAGELFF
>TRBV3-1/TRBV3-2|NA|TRBJ1-1|TRBD1
TGTGCCAGCAGCCACCCCCGGGACAGGGGGCTGGGGACTGAAGCTTTCTTT
CASSHPRDRGLGTEAFF
>TRBV4-1|NA|TRBJ2-7|TRBD1
TGCGCCAGCAGCCAGCCGGGACAGGGAACCTACGAGCAGTACTTC
CASSQPGQGTYEQYF